These 4 T cell receptor beta chains were all obtained from the same sample, sequenced in a study of blood T cell repertoires in COVID-19. TCRdb's copy holds only in-frame clones and misses some; the assay was immunoSEQ multiplex PCR. The sample has 250,000 to 300,000 clones; about nine tenths are singletons. Sequencing used peripheral blood. The receptor set was obtained from a man aged 45 to 65 with acute or convalescent COVID-19.

The chain has TRBV6-5 and TRBJ1-1; possible D gene TRBD1, 6 bases. The CDR3 runs 11 residues. Trimming took off 8 bases at V and 7 bases at J, with 11 bases between the two ends. The germline V gene encodes CDR1 MNHEY and CDR2 SVGAGI. Here the CDR3 DNA reads TGTGCCAGCCAAGGGGGGGGTGAAGCTTTCTTT. It yields the protein CASQGGGEAFF.

This chain links TRBV18 with TRBJ1-4; 7 positions match TRBD1. In germline, CDR1 is KGHSH, CDR2 LQKENI. The CDR3 contains 15 residues. V lost 3 bases to trimming and J lost 7 bases; unmatched junction nucleotides: 8. The CDR3 sequence: CASSPRQGEFEKLFF. The CDR3 coding sequence is TGTGCCAGCTCACCCAGACAGGGTGAATTTGAAAAACTGTTTTTT.

This clone was seen only once. The chain employs TRBV18 and TRBJ1-3; D ambiguous. The CDR3 totals 15 residues. Germline V lookup: CDR1 KGHSH, CDR2 LQKENI. The V gene lost 10 bases and the J gene lost 4 bases, with 20 bases spanning the gap. CDR3 in DNA: TGTGCCACCATTCGAGGGTACACGGAAGGAAACACCATATATTTT. Translating gives CATIRGYTEGNTIYF.

The chain employs TRBV2 and TRBJ2-4, with TRBD2 matching 15 bases. The CDR3 has 14 amino acids. Looked up from germline, CDR1 is SNHLY and CDR2 is FYNNEI. V was clipped by 11 bases and J by 9 bases; unmatched bases: 8. CDR3 nucleotide sequence: TGTGCCGACGGGACTAGCGGGGGGAACGGCATTCAGTACTTC. Encoded protein: CADGTSGGNGIQYF. Full variable domain (missing parts from reference TRBV2 and TRBJ2-4): EPEVTQTPSHQVTQMGQEVILRCVPISNHLYFYWYRQILGQKVEFLVSFYNNEISEKSEIFDDQFSVERPDGSNFTLKIRSTKLEDSAMYFCADGTSGGNGIQYFGAGTRLSVL.